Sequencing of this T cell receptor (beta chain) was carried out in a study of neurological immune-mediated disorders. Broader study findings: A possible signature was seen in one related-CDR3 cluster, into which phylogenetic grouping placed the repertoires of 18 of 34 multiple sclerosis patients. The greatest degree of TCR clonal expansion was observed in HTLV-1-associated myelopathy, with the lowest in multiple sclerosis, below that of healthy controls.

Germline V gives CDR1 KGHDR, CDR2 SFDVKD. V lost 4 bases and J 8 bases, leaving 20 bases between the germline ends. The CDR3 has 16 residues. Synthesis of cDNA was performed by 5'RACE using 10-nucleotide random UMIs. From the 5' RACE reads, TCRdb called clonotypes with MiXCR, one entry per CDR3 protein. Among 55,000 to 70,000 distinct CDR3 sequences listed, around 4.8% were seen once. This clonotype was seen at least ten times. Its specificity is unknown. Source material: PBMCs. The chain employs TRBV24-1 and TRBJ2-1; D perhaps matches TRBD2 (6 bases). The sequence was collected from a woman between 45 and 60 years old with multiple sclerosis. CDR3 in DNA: TGTGCCACCAGTGACCCCATGAGGAGGGATGGGCATGAGCAGTTCTTC. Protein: CATSDPMRRDGHEQFF.